These 13 T cell receptor beta chains were sequenced from one sample in a study of CD8+CD57+ T cells in acquired aplastic anemia. Genomic DNA provided the template from which TCR beta VDJ and CDR3 profiles were obtained. Each CDR3 protein gets one entry after TCRdb re-called the reads with MiXCR. The table shows over 40,000 distinct CDR3 sequences, with around 73% occurring only once. Material: sorted CD4+, CD8+, or CD8+CD57+ T cells (not recorded which) from PBMCs. These receptors were taken from a human donor in good health, serving as a control.

This chain uses TRBV15 with TRBJ1-1; D unresolved. The CDR3 sequence is 16 residues long. CDR1 is LNHNV and CDR2 is YYDKDF in the germline V gene (reference sequence). V was clipped by 0 bases and J by 0 bases, with 11 bases between them. The CDR3 spells CATSRDATGLNTEAFF. The CDR3, as DNA: TGTGCCACCAGCAGAGATGCAACGGGGTTGAACACTGAAGCTTTCTTT.

V and J are TRBV19 and TRBJ1-2; a weak D match, TRBD1 (5 bases). CDR3 length equals 15 residues. Germline CDR1 LNHDA, CDR2 SQIVND (reference sequence). The V end was cut by 6 bases, the J end by 4 bases, with 18 bases between. The CDR3 DNA sequence: TGTGCCAGTAGACCGACTTCACAGGAGGGCTATGGCTACACCTTC. This codes for CASRPTSQEGYGYTF.

The rearrangement uses TRBV11-1 and TRBJ1-3; no reliable D call. V lost 1 base and J lost 8, with 15 bases in between. Germline assignment: CDR1 SGHAT and CDR2 FQDESV (reference sequence). This CDR3 spans 15 amino acids. The CDR3 reads CASSLGVGGLHTIYF. Written as DNA, the CDR3 is TGTGCCAGCAGCTTAGGAGTCGGAGGGTTGCACACCATATATTTT.

The J gene is TRBJ1-6, the V gene TRBV7-9; maybe TRBD1 (5 bases). This CDR3 has 14 amino acids. Trimming removed 4 bases at V and 7 bases at J, with 11 bases between. CDR1 and CDR2 (germline): SEHNR, FQNEAQ (reference sequence). The CDR3 loop reads CASSSRVHNSPLHF. CDR3 nucleotides: TGTGCCAGCAGCTCCAGGGTACACAATTCACCCCTCCACTTT.

The genes are TRBV7-9 and TRBJ2-7; a possible D gene is TRBD1 (6 bases). This CDR3 has 13 residues. CDR1 is SEHNR, CDR2 FQNEAQ, per germline (reference sequence). Trimming took off 5 bases at V and 6 bases at J, with 14 bases between the two ends. As DNA, the CDR3 is TGTGCCAGCAGCCAGCAGGGGAACGGCGAGCAGTACTTC. It translates to CASSQQGNGEQYF.

This clonotype was observed at least ten times. The J gene is TRBJ1-2, the V gene TRBV7-9; TRBD1 is a possible D gene (5 bases). The CDR3 totals 16 residues. Germline loops: CDR1 SEHNR, CDR2 FQNEAQ (reference sequence). The germline V and J ends were trimmed by 1 base and 0 bases, with 12 bases remaining between them. The CDR3 loop is CASSLVGTAANYGYTF. The CDR3 bases are TGTGCCAGCAGCTTAGTGGGGACGGCTGCTAACTATGGCTACACCTTC.

This clonotype was detected once. The V and J genes are TRBV7-9 and TRBJ1-1; no reliable D call. From germline, CDR1 is SEHNR and CDR2 FQNEAQ (reference sequence). Trimming stripped 2 bases from V and 2 bases from J, with 3 bases between. CDR3 length: 12 amino acids. The CDR3 DNA is TGTGCCAGCAGCTTATTCAACACTGAAGCTTTCTTT. This translates into CASSLFNTEAFF.

In its sample, this clonotype was seen many times. The chain employs TRBV12-3 or TRBV12-4 and TRBJ2-6; D tentatively fits TRBD1 or TRBD2 (5 bases each). The CDR3 sequence is 16 residues long. Deletions cut 10 bases from V and 4 bases from J, with 20 bases between. The CDR3 loop reads CATKGRPPEGANVLTF. The CDR3 DNA follows: TGTGCCACCAAGGGACGGCCCCCCGAAGGGGCCAACGTCCTGACTTTC.

V and J are TRBV20-1 and TRBJ1-2; TRBD1 matches 8 bases. The ends lost 6 bases at V and 2 bases at J; junction bases unmatched: 8. The germline gives CDR1 DFQATT, CDR2 SNEGSKA (reference sequence). The CDR3 is 14 residues long. The CDR3 DNA reads TGCAGTGCCCCCACTGGACAGGGAAACTATGGCTACACCTTC. As protein: CSAPTGQGNYGYTF.

V usage is TRBV2 and J usage is TRBJ2-7, with 7 bases aligning to TRBD1. Germline trimming cut 6 bases from V and 3 bases from J; bases unmatched to any gene: 8. From germline, CDR1 is SNHLY and CDR2 FYNNEI. The CDR3 has 14 amino acids. CDR3 coding DNA: TGTGCCAGCAGATTGACAGGGACGGTCTACGAGCAGTACTTC. It is translated as CASRLTGTVYEQYF. Using reference TRBV2 and TRBJ2-7 for the parts outside the CDR3, the full variable domain is EPEVTQTPSHQVTQMGQEVILRCVPISNHLYFYWYRQILGQKVEFLVSFYNNEISEKSEIFDDQFSVERPDGSNFTLKIRSTKLEDSAMYFCASRLTGTVYEQYFGPGTRLTVT.

Worth noting for this clonotype: Mismatch with germline at one junction end may stem from a read error. The J gene is TRBJ1-1, the V gene TRBV7-9; D gene unclear. Germline CDR1 reads SEHNR; CDR2 reads FQNEAQ (reference sequence). The CDR3 extends over 12 amino acids. The CDR3 is CASSLASGGAFF. The CDR3 bases are TGTGCCAGCAGCCTAGCGTCTGGAGGGGCTTTCTTT.

This chain connects TRBV24-1 to TRBJ1-5; no clear D gene. V shed 3 bases and J shed 0 bases, with 11 bases lying between them. CDR3 length: 16 amino acids. Germline V lookup: CDR1 KGHDR, CDR2 SFDVKD. The CDR3 is CATSDGDAHSNQPQHF. In DNA, the CDR3 is TGTGCCACCAGTGATGGCGACGCACATAGCAATCAGCCCCAGCATTTT.

This chain joins TRBV7-2 and TRBJ2-5; possibly TRBD2 for D (6 bases). Germline CDR1 reads SGHTA; CDR2 reads FQGNSA. The CDR3 length is 16 residues. The ends were cut back, 5 bases at V and 2 bases at J, with 18 bases in the middle. CDR3: CASSLHSGVIQETQYF. CDR3 DNA sequence: TGTGCCAGCAGCCTACATAGCGGCGTTATTCAAGAGACCCAGTACTTC.